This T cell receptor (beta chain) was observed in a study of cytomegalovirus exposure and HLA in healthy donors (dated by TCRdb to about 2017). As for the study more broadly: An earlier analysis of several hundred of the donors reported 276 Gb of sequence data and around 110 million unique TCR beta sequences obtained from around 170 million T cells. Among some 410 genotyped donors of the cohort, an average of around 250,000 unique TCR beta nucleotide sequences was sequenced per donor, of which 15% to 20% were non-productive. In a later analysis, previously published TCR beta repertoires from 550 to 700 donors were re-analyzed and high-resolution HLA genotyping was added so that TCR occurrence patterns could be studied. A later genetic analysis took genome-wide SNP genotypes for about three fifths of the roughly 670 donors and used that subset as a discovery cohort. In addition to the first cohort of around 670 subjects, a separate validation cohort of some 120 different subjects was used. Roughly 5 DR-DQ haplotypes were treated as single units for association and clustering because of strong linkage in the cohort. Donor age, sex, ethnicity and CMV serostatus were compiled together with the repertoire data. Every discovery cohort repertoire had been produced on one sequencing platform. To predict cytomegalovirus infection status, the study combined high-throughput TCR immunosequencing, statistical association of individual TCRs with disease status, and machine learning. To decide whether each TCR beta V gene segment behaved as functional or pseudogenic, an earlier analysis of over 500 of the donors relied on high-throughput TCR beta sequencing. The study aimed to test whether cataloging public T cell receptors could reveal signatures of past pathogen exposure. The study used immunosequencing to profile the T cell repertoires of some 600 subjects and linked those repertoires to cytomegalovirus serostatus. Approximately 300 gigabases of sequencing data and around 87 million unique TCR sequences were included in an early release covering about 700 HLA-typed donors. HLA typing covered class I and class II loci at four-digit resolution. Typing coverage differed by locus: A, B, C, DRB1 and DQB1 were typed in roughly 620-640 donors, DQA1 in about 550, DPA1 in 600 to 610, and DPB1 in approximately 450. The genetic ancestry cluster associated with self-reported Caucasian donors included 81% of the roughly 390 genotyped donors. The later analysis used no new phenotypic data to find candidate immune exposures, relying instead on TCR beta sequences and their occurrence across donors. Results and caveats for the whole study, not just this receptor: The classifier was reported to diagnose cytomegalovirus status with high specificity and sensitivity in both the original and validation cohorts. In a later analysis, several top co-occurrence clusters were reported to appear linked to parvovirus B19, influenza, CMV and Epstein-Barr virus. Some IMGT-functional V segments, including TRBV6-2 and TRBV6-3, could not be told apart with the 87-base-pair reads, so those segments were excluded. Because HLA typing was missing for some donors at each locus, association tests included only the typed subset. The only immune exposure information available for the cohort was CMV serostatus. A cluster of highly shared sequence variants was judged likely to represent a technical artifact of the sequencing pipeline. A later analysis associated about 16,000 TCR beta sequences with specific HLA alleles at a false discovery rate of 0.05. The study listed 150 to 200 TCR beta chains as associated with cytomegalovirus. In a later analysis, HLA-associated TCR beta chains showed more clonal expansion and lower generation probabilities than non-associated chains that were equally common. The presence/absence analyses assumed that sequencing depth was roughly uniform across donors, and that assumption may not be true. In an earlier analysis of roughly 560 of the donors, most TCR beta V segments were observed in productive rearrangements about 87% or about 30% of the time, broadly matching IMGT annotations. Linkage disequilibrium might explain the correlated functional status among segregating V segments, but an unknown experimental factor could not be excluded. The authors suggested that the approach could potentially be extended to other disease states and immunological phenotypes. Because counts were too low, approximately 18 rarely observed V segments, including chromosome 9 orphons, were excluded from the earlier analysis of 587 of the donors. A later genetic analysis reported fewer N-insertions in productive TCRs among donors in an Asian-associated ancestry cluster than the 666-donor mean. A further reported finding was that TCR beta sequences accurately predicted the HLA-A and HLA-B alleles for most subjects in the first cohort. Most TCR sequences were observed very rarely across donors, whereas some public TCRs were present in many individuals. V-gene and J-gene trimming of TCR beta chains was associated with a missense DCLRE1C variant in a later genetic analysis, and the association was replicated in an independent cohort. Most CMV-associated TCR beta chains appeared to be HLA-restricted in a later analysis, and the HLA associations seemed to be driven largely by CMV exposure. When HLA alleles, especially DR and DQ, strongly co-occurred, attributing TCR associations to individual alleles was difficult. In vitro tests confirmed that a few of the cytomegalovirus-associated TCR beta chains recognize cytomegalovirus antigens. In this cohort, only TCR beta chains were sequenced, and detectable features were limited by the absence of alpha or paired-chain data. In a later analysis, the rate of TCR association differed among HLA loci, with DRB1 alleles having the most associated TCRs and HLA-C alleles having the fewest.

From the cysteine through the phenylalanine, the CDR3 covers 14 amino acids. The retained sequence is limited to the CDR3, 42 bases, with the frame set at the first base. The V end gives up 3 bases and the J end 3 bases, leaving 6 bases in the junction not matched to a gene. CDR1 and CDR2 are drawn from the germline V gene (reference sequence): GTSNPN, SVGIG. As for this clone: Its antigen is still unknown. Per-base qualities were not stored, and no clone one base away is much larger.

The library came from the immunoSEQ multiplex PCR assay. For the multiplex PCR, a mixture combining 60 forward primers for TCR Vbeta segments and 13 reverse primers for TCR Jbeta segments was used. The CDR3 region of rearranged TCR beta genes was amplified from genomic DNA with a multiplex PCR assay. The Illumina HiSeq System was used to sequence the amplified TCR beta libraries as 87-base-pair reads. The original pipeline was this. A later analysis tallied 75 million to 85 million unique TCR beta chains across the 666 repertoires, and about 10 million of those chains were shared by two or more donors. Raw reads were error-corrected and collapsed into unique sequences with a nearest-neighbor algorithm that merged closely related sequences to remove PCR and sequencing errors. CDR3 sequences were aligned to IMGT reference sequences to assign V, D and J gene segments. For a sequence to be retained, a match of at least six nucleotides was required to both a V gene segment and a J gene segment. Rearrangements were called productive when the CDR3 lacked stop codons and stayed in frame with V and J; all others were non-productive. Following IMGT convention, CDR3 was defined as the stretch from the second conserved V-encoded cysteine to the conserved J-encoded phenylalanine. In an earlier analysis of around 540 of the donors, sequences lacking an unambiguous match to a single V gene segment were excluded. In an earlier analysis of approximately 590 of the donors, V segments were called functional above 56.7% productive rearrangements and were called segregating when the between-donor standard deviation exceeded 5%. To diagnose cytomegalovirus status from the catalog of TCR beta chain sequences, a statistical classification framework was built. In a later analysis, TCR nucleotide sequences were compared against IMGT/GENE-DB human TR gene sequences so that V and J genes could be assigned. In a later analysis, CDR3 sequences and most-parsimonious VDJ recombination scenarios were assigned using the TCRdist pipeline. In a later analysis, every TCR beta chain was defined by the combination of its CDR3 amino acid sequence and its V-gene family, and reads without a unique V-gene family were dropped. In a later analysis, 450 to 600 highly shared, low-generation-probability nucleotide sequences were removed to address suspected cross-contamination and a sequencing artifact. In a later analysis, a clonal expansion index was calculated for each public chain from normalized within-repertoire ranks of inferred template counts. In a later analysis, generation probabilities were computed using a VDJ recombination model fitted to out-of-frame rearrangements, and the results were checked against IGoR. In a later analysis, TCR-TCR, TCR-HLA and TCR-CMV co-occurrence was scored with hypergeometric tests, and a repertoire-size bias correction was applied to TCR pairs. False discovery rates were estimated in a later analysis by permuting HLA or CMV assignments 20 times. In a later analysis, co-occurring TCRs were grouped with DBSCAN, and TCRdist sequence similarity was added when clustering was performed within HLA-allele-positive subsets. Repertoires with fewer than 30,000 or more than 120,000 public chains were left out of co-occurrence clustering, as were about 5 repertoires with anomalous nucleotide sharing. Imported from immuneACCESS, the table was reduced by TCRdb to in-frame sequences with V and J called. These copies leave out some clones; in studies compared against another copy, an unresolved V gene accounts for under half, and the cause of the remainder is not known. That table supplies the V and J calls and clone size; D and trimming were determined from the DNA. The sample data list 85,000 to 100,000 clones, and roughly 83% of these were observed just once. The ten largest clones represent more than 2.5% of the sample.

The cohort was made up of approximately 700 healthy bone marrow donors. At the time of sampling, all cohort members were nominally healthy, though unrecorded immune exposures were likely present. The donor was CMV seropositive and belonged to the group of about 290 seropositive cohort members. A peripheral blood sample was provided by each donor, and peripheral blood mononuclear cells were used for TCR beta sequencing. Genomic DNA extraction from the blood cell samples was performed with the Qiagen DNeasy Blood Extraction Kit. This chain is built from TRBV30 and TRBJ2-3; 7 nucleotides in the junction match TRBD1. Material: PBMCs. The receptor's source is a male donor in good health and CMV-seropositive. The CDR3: CAWSATGETDTQYF. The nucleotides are TGTGCCTGGAGCGCTACAGGGGAAACAGATACGCAGTATTTT.